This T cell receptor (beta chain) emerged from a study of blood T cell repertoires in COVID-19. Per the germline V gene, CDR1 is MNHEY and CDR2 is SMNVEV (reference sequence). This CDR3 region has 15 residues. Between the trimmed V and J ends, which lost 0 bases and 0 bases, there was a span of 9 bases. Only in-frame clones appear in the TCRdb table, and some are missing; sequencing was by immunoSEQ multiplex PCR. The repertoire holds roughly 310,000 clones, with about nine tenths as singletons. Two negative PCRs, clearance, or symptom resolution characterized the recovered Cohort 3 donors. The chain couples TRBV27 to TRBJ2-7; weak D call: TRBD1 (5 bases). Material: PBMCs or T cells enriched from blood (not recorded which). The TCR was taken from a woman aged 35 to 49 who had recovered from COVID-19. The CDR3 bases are TGTGCCAGCAGTTTATCAGGGGCTTACTCCTACGAGCAGTACTTC. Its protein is CASSLSGAYSYEQYF.